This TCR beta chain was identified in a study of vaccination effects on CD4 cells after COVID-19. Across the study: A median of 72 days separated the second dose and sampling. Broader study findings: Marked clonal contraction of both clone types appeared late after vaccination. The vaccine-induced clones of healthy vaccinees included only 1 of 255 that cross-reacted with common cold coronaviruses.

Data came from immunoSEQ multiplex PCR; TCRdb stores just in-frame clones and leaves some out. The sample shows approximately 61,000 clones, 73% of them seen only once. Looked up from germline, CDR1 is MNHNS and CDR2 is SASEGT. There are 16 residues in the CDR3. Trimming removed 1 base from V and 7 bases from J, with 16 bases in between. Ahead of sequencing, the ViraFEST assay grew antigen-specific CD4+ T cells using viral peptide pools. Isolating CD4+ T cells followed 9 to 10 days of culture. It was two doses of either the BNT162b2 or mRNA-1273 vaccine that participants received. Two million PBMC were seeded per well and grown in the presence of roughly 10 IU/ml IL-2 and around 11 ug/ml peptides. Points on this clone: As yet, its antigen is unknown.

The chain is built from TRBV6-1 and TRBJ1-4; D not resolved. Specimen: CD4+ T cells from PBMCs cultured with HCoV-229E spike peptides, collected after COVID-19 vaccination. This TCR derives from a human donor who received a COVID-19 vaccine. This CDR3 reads CASSEVAGGNVEKLFF. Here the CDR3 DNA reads TGTGCCAGCAGTGAAGTTGCCGGAGGGAACGTTGAAAAACTGTTTTTT.